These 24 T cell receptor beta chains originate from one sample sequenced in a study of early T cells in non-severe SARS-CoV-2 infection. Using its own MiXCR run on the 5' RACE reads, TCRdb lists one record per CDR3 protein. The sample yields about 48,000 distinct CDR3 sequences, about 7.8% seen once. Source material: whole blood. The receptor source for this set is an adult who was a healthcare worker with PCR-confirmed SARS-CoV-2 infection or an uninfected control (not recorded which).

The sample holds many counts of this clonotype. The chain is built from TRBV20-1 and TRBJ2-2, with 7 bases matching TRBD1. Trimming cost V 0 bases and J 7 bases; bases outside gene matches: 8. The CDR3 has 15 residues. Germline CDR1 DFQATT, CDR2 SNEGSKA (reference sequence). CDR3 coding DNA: TGCAGTGCTAGAGACGTACAGGGGAGAATCGGGGAGCTGTTTTTT. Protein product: CSARDVQGRIGELFF.

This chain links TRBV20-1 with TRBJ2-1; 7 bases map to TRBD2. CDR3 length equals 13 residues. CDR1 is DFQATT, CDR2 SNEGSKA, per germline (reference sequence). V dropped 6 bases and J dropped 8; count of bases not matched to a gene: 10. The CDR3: CSACLLAWDEQFF. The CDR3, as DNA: TGCAGTGCCTGCCTACTAGCGTGGGATGAGCAGTTCTTC.

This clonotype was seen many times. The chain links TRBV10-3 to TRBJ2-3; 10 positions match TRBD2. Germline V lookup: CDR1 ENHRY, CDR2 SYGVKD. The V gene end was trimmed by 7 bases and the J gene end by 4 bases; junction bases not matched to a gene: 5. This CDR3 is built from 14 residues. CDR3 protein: CAITWTSGSDTQYF. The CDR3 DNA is TGTGCCATCACTTGGACTAGCGGCTCAGATACGCAGTATTTT.

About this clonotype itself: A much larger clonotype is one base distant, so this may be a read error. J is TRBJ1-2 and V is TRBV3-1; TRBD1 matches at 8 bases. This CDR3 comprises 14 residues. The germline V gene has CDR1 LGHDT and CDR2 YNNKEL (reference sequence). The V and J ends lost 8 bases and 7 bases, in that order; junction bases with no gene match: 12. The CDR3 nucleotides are TGTGCCAGCGGCCGGACAGGGCAAAGGTCTGGCTACACCTTC. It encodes CASGRTGQRSGYTF.

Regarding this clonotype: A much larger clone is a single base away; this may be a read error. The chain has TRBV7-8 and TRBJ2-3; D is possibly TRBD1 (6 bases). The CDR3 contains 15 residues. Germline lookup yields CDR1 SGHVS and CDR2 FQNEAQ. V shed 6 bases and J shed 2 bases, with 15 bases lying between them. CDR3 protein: CASRWTEGFTDTQYF. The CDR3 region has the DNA TGTGCCAGCAGATGGACAGAGGGATTCACAGATACGCAGTATTTT.

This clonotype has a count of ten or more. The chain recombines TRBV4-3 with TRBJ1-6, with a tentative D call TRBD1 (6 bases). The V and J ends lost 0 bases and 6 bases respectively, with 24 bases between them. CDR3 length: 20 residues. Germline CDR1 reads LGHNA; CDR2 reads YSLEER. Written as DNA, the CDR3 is TGCGCCAGCAGCCAAGATATCCCCATCCCGGACAGCCTCTTTAATTCACCCCTCCACTTT. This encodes CASSQDIPIPDSLFNSPLHF.

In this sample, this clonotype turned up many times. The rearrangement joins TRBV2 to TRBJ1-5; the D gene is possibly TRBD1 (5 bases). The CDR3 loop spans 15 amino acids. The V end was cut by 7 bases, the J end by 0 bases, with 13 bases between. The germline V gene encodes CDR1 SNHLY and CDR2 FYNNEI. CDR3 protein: CASTTDNYSNQPQHF. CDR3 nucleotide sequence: TGTGCCAGCACTACGGACAACTATAGCAATCAGCCCCAGCATTTT.

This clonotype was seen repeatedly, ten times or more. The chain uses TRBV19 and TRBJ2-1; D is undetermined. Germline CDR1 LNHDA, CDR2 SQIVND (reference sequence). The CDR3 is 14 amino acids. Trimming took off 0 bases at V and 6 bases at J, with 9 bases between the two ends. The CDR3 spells CASSIDPPANEQFF. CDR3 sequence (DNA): TGTGCCAGTAGTATAGATCCCCCCGCCAATGAGCAGTTCTTC.

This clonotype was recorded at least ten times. Written as DNA, the CDR3 is TGTGCCATCAGTGAGGGGGGAACAGATACGCAGTATTTT. This codes for CAISEGGTDTQYF. The genes are TRBV10-3 and TRBJ2-3, with D tentatively TRBD1 or TRBD2 (5 bases each). This CDR3 contains 13 residues. The V and J ends lost 2 bases and 3 bases respectively, with 6 bases between them. CDR1 and CDR2 (germline): ENHRY, SYGVKD.

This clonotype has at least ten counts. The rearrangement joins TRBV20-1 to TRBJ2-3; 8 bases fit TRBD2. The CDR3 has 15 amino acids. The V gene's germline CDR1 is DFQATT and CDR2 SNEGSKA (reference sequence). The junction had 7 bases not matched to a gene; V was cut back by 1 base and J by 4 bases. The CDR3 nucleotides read TGCAGTGCTAGAGTATTTAGCGGGGCCGCAGATACGCAGTATTTT. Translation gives CSARVFSGAADTQYF.

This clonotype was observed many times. DNA of the CDR3: TGCAGTGCTAGAGCAGCTAGCGGAAACACAGATACGCAGTATTTT. Amino acids: CSARAASGNTDTQYF. V gene TRBV20-1 combines with J gene TRBJ2-3; 7 nucleotides agree with TRBD2. The J segment lost 2 bases and the V segment lost 1 base, leaving 6 bases of the junction unmatched. In germline, CDR1 is DFQATT, CDR2 SNEGSKA (reference sequence). The CDR3 extends over 15 amino acids.

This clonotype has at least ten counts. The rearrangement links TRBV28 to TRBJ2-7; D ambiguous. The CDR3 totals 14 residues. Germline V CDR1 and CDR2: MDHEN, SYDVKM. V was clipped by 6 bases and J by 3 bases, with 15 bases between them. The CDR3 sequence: CASSGWAAFYEQYF. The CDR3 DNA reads TGTGCCAGCAGCGGATGGGCCGCATTCTACGAGCAGTACTTC.

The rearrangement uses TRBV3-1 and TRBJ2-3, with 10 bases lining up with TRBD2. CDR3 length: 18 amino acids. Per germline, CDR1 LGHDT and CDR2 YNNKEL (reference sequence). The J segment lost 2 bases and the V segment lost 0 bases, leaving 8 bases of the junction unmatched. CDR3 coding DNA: TGTGCCAGCAGCCAAGAAGGAACTAGCGGGGCTCCCACAGATACGCAGTATTTT. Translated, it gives CASSQEGTSGAPTDTQYF.

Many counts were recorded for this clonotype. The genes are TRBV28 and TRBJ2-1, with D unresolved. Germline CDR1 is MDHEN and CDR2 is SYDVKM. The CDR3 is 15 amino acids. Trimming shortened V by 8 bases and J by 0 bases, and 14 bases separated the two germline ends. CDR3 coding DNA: TGTGCCAGCGACTCGACTCTTTACTCCTACAATGAGCAGTTCTTC. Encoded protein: CASDSTLYSYNEQFF.

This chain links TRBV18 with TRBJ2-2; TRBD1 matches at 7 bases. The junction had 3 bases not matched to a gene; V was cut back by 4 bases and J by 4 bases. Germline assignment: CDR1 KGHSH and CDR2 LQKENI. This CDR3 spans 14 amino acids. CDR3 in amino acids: CASSRDRVTGELFF. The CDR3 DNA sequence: TGTGCCAGCTCACGAGACAGGGTCACCGGGGAGCTGTTTTTT.

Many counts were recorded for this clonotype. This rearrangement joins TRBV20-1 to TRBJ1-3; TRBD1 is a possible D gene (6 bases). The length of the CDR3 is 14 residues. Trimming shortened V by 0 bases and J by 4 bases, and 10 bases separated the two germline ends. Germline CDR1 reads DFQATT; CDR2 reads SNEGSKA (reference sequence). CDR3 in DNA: TGCAGTGCTAGAGATCGCGGACAGGGAAACACCATATATTTT. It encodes CSARDRGQGNTIYF.

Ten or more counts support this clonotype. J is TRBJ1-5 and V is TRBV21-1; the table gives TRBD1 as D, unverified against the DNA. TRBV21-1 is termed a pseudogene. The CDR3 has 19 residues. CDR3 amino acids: CASSKSPGQESISNQPQHF. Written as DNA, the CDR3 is TGTGCCAGCAGCAAAAGCCCGGGACAGGAGAGTATTAGCAATCAGCCCCAGCATTTT.

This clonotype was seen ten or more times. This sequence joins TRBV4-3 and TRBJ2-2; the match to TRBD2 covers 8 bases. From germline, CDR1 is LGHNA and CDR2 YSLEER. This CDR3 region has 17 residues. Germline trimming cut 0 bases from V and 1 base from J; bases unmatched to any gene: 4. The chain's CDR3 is CASSQDITSGNTGELFF. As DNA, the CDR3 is TGCGCCAGCAGCCAAGATATAACTAGCGGGAACACCGGGGAGCTGTTTTTT.

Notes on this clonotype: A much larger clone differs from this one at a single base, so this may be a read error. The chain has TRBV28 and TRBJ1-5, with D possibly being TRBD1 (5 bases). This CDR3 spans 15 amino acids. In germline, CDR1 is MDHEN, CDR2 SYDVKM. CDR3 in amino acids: CASSLSGQSNQSQHF. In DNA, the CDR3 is TGTGCCAGCAGTTTATCAGGGCAAAGCAATCAGTCCCAGCATTTT. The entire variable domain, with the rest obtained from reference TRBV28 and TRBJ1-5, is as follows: DVKVTQSSRYLVKRTGEKVFLECVQDMDHENMFWYRQDPGLGLRLIYFSYDVKMKEKGDIPEGYSVSREKKERFSLILESASTNQTSMYLCASSLSGQSNQSQHFGDGTRLSIL.

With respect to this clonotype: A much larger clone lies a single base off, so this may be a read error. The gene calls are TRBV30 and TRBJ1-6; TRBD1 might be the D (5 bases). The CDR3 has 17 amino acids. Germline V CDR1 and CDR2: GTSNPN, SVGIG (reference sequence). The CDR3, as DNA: TGTGCCTGGAGGACAGCTACTTTGAGCTCCTATAATTCACCCCCCCACTTT. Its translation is CAWRTATLSSYNSPPHF.

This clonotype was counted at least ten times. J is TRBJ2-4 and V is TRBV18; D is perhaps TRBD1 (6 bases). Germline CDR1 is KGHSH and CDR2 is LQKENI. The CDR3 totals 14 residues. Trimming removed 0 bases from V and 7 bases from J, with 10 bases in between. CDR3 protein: CASSPPSGVNIQYF. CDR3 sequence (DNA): TGTGCCAGCTCACCACCGTCAGGGGTTAACATTCAGTACTTC.

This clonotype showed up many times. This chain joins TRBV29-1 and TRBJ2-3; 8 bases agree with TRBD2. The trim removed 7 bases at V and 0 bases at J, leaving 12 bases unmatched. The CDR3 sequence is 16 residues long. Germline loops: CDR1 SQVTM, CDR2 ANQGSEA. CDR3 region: CSATLGGASSTDTQYF. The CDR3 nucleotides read TGCAGCGCCACCCTCGGGGGGGCTTCTAGCACAGATACGCAGTATTTT.

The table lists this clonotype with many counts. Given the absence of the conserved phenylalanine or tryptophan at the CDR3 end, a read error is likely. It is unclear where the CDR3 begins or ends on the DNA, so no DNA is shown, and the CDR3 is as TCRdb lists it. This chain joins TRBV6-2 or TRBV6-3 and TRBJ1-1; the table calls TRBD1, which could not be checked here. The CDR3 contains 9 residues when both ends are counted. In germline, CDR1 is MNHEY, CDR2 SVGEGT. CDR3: CASRLTGPV.

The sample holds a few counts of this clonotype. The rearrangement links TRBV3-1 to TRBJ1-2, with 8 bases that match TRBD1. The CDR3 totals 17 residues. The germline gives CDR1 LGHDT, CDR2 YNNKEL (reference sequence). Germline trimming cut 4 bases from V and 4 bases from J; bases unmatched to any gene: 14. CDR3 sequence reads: CASSPRTGPDPAYGYTF. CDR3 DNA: TGTGCCAGCAGCCCCCGGACAGGGCCCGACCCTGCCTATGGCTACACCTTC.